What follows are 29 T cell receptor beta chains derived from one specimen sequenced in a study of identical twins. Each CDR3 protein gets one entry after TCRdb re-called the 5' RACE reads with MiXCR. The table includes a few hundred thousand distinct CDR3 sequences, approximately 18% detected once. Sample: naive T cells sorted from blood. These receptors originate from a man between 50 and 59 years old in good health.

The V and J genes are TRBV7-9 and TRBJ1-4; D possibly corresponds to TRBD1 (5 bases). V was trimmed by 0 bases and J by 7 bases, leaving 9 bases between them. The germline gives CDR1 SEHNR, CDR2 FQNEAQ (reference sequence). The CDR3 loop spans 14 amino acids. CDR3 residues: CASSLARGGEKLFF. In DNA form, the CDR3 reads TGTGCCAGCAGCTTAGCCCGTGGGGGTGAAAAACTGTTTTTT.

The chain links TRBV6-5 to TRBJ2-7; tentatively, D is TRBD1 (5 bases). The CDR3 loop spans 14 amino acids. In germline, CDR1 is MNHEY, CDR2 SVGAGI. Trimming cost V 2 bases and J 4 bases, with 12 bases left between them. CDR3 nucleotides: TGTGCCAGCAGTTACGTTGACAGTACATACGAGCAGTACTTC. Translation gives CASSYVDSTYEQYF.

This clonotype appeared a few times. The chain carries TRBV11-2 and TRBJ2-1; a weak D match, TRBD1 (5 bases). V was trimmed by 3 bases and J by 6 bases, leaving 12 bases between them. CDR1 is SGHAT, CDR2 FQNNGV, per germline. There are 14 residues in the CDR3. CDR3: CASSFSGLGNEQFF. CDR3 DNA: TGTGCCAGCAGCTTTTCAGGGTTAGGCAATGAGCAGTTCTTC.

This clonotype was counted between two and nine times. This chain joins TRBV27 and TRBJ1-3; 8 positions agree with TRBD1. This CDR3 is built from 16 residues. Germline lookup yields CDR1 MNHEY and CDR2 SMNVEV (reference sequence). The V segment lost 4 bases and the J segment 0 bases; nucleotides outside the gene matches: 5. The CDR3 reads CASSSRQGSSGNTIYF. CDR3 bases: TGTGCCAGCAGTTCGCGACAGGGGTCCTCTGGAAACACCATATATTTT.

This clonotype was counted a few times. The rearrangement uses TRBV27 and TRBJ2-5; TRBD1 aligns across 7 bases. The V gene's germline CDR1 is MNHEY and CDR2 SMNVEV (reference sequence). The CDR3 totals 14 residues. Trimming took 6 bases from V and 5 from J; bases not matched to a gene: 9. CDR3 nucleotide sequence: TGTGCCAGCAGGGGGCAGGGGGTTTGGGAGACCCAGTACTTC. Translating gives CASRGQGVWETQYF.

This clonotype has ten or more counts. The chain joins TRBV4-3 to TRBJ1-5; D may be TRBD1 (6 bases). Trimming left V 5 bases short and J 1 base short, with 12 bases between. The CDR3 contains 15 residues. Germline CDR1 and CDR2: LGHNA and YSLEER. The CDR3 nucleotides read TGCGCCAGCAGCTTTTCAGGGGAGAGCAATCAGCCCCAGCATTTT. It encodes CASSFSGESNQPQHF.

This clonotype has more than one count but fewer than ten. The chain's CDR3 is CATSRGDRDYEQYF. Here the CDR3 DNA reads TGTGCCACCAGCAGAGGAGACAGAGACTACGAGCAGTACTTC. The chain links TRBV15 to TRBJ2-7; tentatively, D is TRBD1 (5 bases). The CDR3 length is 14 residues. V was shortened by 1 base and J by 3 bases, with 10 bases between the two germline ends. Germline assignment: CDR1 LNHNV and CDR2 YYDKDF (reference sequence).

The chain has TRBV12-3 or TRBV12-4 and TRBJ2-7; 8 positions agree with TRBD1. The CDR3 has 15 residues. V was pared by 1 base and J by 5 bases, with 7 bases of the junction left unmatched. CDR3 in amino acids: CASSLEWTGLNEQYF. For the CDR3, the DNA is TGTGCCAGCAGTTTAGAGTGGACAGGGCTCAACGAGCAGTACTTC.

This clonotype was seen many times. CDR3 region: CASSPIGGYGYTF. The CDR3 DNA sequence: TGTGCCAGCAGTCCCATCGGTGGGTATGGCTACACCTTC. The chain links TRBV6-1 to TRBJ1-2, with unresolved D. This CDR3 region has 13 residues. Germline values: CDR1 MNHNS, CDR2 SASEGT. Trimming cost V 5 bases and J 5 bases, with 12 bases left between them.

This clonotype was seen more than once but under ten times. The chain has TRBV6-6 and TRBJ2-5; D unclear. Trimming cost V 0 bases and J 6 bases, with 5 bases left between them. Germline-derived CDR1 and CDR2 are MNHNY and SVGAGI (reference sequence). The CDR3 sequence is 12 residues long. This chain's CDR3 is CASSYSRKTQYF. CDR3 bases: TGTGCCAGCAGTTACTCGAGGAAGACCCAGTACTTC.

The chain employs TRBV9 and TRBJ2-7, with D tentatively TRBD2 (7 bases). This CDR3 comprises 16 residues. Germline CDR1 SGDLS, CDR2 YYNGEE. The ends were cut back, 0 bases at V and 0 bases at J, with 13 bases in the middle. DNA for the CDR3: TGTGCCAGCAGCGTAGGAGGAGCGGGACACTCCTACGAGCAGTACTTC. Amino acid sequence: CASSVGGAGHSYEQYF.

The J gene is TRBJ1-2, the V gene TRBV5-1, with D perhaps matching TRBD1 (5 bases). Germline V gives CDR1 SGHRS, CDR2 YFSETQ. This CDR3 spans 13 amino acids. Trimming left V 7 bases short and J 7 bases short, with 17 bases between. This CDR3 reads CASSQGPLSGYTF. The CDR3 region has the DNA TGCGCCAGCTCCCAGGGCCCCCTTTCTGGCTACACCTTC.

This clonotype showed up many times. This chain connects TRBV5-1 to TRBJ2-1; 7 bases agree with TRBD2. This CDR3 comprises 15 residues. V lost 0 bases and J lost 2; bases outside the gene matches: 2. Germline CDR1 reads SGHRS; CDR2 reads YFSETQ. This CDR3 reads CASSLERGAYNEQFF. CDR3 nucleotide sequence: TGCGCCAGCAGCTTGGAACGGGGGGCCTACAATGAGCAGTTCTTC. The full variable domain, completed using reference TRBV5-1 and TRBJ2-1, is KAGVTQTPRYLIKTRGQQVTLSCSPISGHRSVSWYQQTPGQGLQFLFEYFSETQRNKGNFPGRFSGRQFSNSRSEMNVSTLELGDSALYLCASSLERGAYNEQFFGPGTRLTVL.

The CDR3 loop is CASSLNRGRMNTEAFF. CDR3 coding DNA: TGTGCCAGCAGCTTAAACAGGGGGCGAATGAACACTGAAGCTTTCTTT. This chain joins TRBV27 and TRBJ1-1, with TRBD1 identical over 9 bases. Trimming removed 6 bases from V and 0 bases from J; junction bases left unmatched: 8. CDR1 and CDR2 from the germline V gene are MNHEY and SMNVEV (reference sequence). This CDR3 contains 16 residues.

This clonotype was observed a few times. The chain couples TRBV4-2 to TRBJ2-3, with D perhaps matching TRBD1 (7 bases). The V gene lost 5 bases and the J gene lost 2 bases, with 20 bases spanning the gap. Looked up from germline, CDR1 is LGHNA and CDR2 is YNFKEQ. The CDR3 runs 17 residues. The CDR3 coding sequence is TGTGCCAGCAGCGGGGTCAGGGGGGCTATTTCCACAGATACGCAGTATTTT. This translates into CASSGVRGAISTDTQYF.

V gene TRBV20-1 combines with J gene TRBJ2-3, with TRBD2 matching 9 bases. This CDR3 region has 15 residues. V was clipped by 0 bases and J by 4 bases; unmatched bases: 5. The V gene's germline CDR1 is DFQATT and CDR2 SNEGSKA (reference sequence). The CDR3 region has the DNA TGCAGTGCTAGAGATTCGCGGGGGGGCCCAGATACGCAGTATTTT. As protein: CSARDSRGGPDTQYF.

This clonotype was detected only a few times. This chain links TRBV29-1 with TRBJ1-1; D is undetermined. Germline V lookup: CDR1 SQVTM, CDR2 ANQGSEA. The CDR3 has 12 amino acids. Trimming pared 7 bases from V and 2 bases from J, leaving 11 bases between. The CDR3 bases are TGCAGCGGCCGGACTTTTAACACTGAAGCTTTCTTT. It encodes CSGRTFNTEAFF.

At least ten counts were recorded for this clonotype. The J gene is TRBJ2-6, the V gene TRBV30, with 9 bases lining up with TRBD1. In germline, CDR1 is GTSNPN, CDR2 SVGIG (reference sequence). J was trimmed by 1 base and V by 5 bases; bases with no gene match: 15. The CDR3 is 19 amino acids. The CDR3 sequence is CAWFGQGRDRGSGANVLTF. For the CDR3, the DNA is TGTGCCTGGTTTGGACAGGGGCGAGATAGAGGGTCTGGGGCCAACGTCCTGACTTTC.

This clonotype was seen a handful of times. V gene TRBV12-3 or TRBV12-4 combines with J gene TRBJ2-5; unclear D gene. This CDR3 has 12 amino acids. Trimming removed 2 bases from V and 4 bases from J, with 5 bases in between. The CDR3 sequence: CASSLTAETQYF. CDR3 coding DNA: TGTGCCAGCAGTTTAACAGCAGAGACCCAGTACTTC.

This clonotype was seen more than once but under ten times. The J gene is TRBJ1-5, the V gene TRBV10-3; 7 nucleotides agree with TRBD1. Per germline, CDR1 ENHRY and CDR2 SYGVKD. V lost 6 bases and J lost 6; bases outside the gene matches: 14. This CDR3 has 16 amino acids. CDR3 in amino acids: CAISISRDSGSQPQHF. The CDR3 coding sequence is TGTGCCATCAGCATCTCCCGGGACAGTGGATCTCAGCCCCAGCATTTT.

The chain employs TRBV10-3 and TRBJ2-3, with D possibly being TRBD1 or TRBD2 (5 bases each). The length of the CDR3 is 16 residues. Germline values: CDR1 ENHRY, CDR2 SYGVKD. Trimming removed 6 bases at V and 1 base at J, with 17 bases between. CDR3 nucleotide sequence: TGTGCCATCAGCTCCTCCGAGGGGCTTGGCACAGATACGCAGTATTTT. It is translated as CAISSSEGLGTDTQYF.

The chain carries TRBV27 and TRBJ2-7; D is undetermined. The V and J ends lost 4 bases and 3 bases respectively, with 7 bases between them. The germline gives CDR1 MNHEY, CDR2 SMNVEV (reference sequence). This CDR3 has 12 residues. The CDR3 loop is CASSSARYEQYF. As DNA, the CDR3 is TGTGCCAGCAGTTCGGCCCGCTACGAGCAGTACTTC.

This clonotype has at least ten counts. The chain uses TRBV10-3 and TRBJ2-1; 13 bases fit TRBD2. Germline V lookup: CDR1 ENHRY, CDR2 SYGVKD. The junction had 7 bases not matched to a gene; V was cut back by 6 bases and J by 5 bases. The length of the CDR3 is 16 residues. This CDR3 reads CAISPSGTSGNNEQFF. CDR3 sequence (DNA): TGTGCCATCAGCCCCTCCGGGACTAGCGGGAACAATGAGCAGTTCTTC.

The J gene is TRBJ2-7, the V gene TRBV5-1; 10 nucleotides line up with TRBD1. The CDR3 has 15 amino acids. Germline CDR1 and CDR2: SGHRS and YFSETQ. V lost 6 bases to trimming and J lost 0 bases; unmatched junction nucleotides: 6. The CDR3: CASTGTGDLSYEQYF. For the CDR3, the DNA is TGCGCCAGCACCGGGACAGGGGACCTCTCCTACGAGCAGTACTTC.

This clonotype was seen only a few times. V usage is TRBV20-1 and J usage is TRBJ2-5; D remains unclear. V shed 0 bases and J shed 4 bases, with 12 bases lying between them. The CDR3 contains 14 residues. Germline V gene data show CDR1 as DFQATT and CDR2 as SNEGSKA (reference sequence). This CDR3 is CSAREAAAGETQYF. DNA for the CDR3: TGCAGTGCTAGAGAAGCTGCCGCCGGAGAGACCCAGTACTTC.

This chain links TRBV20-1 with TRBJ1-2; 11 bases are shared with TRBD1. The J segment lost 2 bases and the V segment lost 6 bases, leaving 8 bases of the junction unmatched. CDR1 and CDR2 from the germline V gene are DFQATT and SNEGSKA (reference sequence). The CDR3 is 15 residues long. CDR3 in DNA: TGCAGTGCCTCCCCCCGGGACAGGGGGAACTATGGCTACACCTTC. Translation gives CSASPRDRGNYGYTF.

The chain carries TRBV29-1 and TRBJ2-5; 8 positions agree with TRBD1. This CDR3 is built from 16 residues. CDR1 SQVTM and CDR2 ANQGSEA come from the germline V gene. With 2 bases clipped from V and 5 bases from J, the junction kept 13 bases outside the gene matches. This CDR3 reads CSVELYPGGAQETQYF. Written as DNA, the CDR3 is TGCAGCGTTGAACTTTATCCAGGGGGCGCGCAGGAGACCCAGTACTTC.

The rearrangement uses TRBV20-1 and TRBJ2-3, with 7 bases fitting TRBD2. Trimming at V came to 0 bases and at J to 4 bases, leaving 19 bases not matched to a gene. This CDR3 comprises 19 residues. Germline-derived CDR1 and CDR2 are DFQATT and SNEGSKA (reference sequence). The CDR3 is CSARDLPTSPGLFSDTQYF. CDR3 bases: TGCAGTGCTAGAGATCTTCCCACTTCACCGGGACTATTCTCAGATACGCAGTATTTT.

This clonotype occurred a few times. The rearrangement links TRBV29-1 to TRBJ2-2; D is possibly TRBD1 (6 bases). Trimming removed 4 bases at V and 4 bases at J, with 7 bases between. Looked up from germline, CDR1 is SQVTM and CDR2 is ANQGSEA. The CDR3 contains 12 residues. CDR3 in amino acids: CSVAGVTGELFF. CDR3 DNA: TGCAGCGTTGCAGGGGTCACCGGGGAGCTGTTTTTT.